One T cell receptor (beta chain) is described in this entry. This specimen belongs to a study of control samples from healthy donors and cancer patients. TCRdb keeps only in-frame clones here, not all; method: immunoSEQ multiplex PCR. The sample lists about 100,000 clones, roughly 92% occurring once. Material for sequencing was blood. The TCR comes from a human donor in good health. The donor label of this sample is uncertain.

DNA of the CDR3: TGTGCCAGCAGTTTATATTCAGGGGCCGGCGGGCCCCAGCATTTT. It translates to CASSLYSGAGGPQHF. V is TRBV27 and J is TRBJ1-5, with a weak D call TRBD1 (6 bases). V dropped 1 base and J dropped 9 bases, with 16 bases sitting between them. CDR3 size: 15 residues. The germline V gene has CDR1 MNHEY and CDR2 SMNVEV (reference sequence).